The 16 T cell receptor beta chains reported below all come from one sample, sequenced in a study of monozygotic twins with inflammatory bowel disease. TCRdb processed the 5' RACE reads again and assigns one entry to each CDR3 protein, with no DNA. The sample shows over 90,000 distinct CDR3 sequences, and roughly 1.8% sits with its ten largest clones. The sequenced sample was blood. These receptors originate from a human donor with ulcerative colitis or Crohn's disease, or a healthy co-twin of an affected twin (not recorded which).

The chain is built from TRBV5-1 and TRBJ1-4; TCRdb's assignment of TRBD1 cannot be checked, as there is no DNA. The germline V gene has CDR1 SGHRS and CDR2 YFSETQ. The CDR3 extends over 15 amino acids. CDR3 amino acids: CASSLPGQSNEKLFF.

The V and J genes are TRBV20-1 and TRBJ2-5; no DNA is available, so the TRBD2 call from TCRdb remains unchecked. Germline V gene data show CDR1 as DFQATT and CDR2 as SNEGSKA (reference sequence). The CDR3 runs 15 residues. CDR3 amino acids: CSARPSGRGGETQYF.

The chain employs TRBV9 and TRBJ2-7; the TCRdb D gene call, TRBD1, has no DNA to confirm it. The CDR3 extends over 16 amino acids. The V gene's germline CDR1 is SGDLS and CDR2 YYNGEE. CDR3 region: CASSVASGGVPYEQYF.

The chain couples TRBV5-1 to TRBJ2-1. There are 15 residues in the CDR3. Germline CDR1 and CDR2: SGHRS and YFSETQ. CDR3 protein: CASSVLETPYNEQFF. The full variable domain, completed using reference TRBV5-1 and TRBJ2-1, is KAGVTQTPRYLIKTRGQQVTLSCSPISGHRSVSWYQQTPGQGLQFLFEYFSETQRNKGNFPGRFSGRQFSNSRSEMNVSTLELGDSALYLCASSVLETPYNEQFFGPGTRLTVL.

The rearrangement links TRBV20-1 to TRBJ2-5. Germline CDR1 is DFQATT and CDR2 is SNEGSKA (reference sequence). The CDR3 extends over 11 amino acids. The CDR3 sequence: CSATGMATQYF.

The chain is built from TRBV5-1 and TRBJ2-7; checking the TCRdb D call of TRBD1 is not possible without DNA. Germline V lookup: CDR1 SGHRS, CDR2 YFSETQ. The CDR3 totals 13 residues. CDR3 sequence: CASSSRTGFEQYF.

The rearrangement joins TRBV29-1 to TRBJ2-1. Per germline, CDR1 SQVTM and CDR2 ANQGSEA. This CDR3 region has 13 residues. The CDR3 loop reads CSVEMVQYSEQFF.

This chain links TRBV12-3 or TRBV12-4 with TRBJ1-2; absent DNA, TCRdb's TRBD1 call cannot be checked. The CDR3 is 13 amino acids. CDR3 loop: CASSFGTGKGYTF.

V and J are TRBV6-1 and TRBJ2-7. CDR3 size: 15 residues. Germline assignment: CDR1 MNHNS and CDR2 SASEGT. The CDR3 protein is CASRLGIVGSYEQYF.

The CDR3 loop reads CAISETSTGVTEAFF. This chain uses TRBV10-3 with TRBJ1-1; TCRdb reports TRBD1, a call that lacks DNA to check it against. The CDR3 loop spans 15 amino acids. Germline lookup yields CDR1 ENHRY and CDR2 SYGVKD.

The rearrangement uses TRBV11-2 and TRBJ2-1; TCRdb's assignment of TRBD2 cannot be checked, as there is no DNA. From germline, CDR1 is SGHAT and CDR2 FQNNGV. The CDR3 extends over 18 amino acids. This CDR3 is CASSSGLAGASSYNEQFF.

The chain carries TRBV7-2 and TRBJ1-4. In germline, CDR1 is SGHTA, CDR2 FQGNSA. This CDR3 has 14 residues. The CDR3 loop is CASSPGLNGEKLFF.

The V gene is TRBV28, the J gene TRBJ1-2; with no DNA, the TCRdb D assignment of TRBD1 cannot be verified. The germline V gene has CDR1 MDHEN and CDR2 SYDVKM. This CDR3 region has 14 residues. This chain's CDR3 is CASSLMVGGYGYTF.

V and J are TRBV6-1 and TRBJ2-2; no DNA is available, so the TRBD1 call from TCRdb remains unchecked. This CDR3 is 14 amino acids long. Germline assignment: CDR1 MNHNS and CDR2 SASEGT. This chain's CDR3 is CASRTGGPTGELFF.

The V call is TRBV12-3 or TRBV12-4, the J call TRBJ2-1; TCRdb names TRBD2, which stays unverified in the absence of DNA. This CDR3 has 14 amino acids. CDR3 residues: CASILAGNRGEQFF.

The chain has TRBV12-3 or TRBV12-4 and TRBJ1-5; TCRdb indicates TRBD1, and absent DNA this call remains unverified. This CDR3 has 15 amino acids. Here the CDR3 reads CASILLGTEPSPQHF.